This is a list of T cell receptor beta chains from one sample in a study of blood T cells in healthy people across ages. TCRdb re-called the 5' RACE reads through MiXCR, storing one row per CDR3 protein. The repertoire holds some 1.6 million distinct CDR3 sequences, roughly 32% seen once, with about 11% in the top ten. Material for sequencing was blood. The receptors were sampled from a woman aged 25-40 years in good health. The CDR3 runs from the conserved cysteine through the conserved F or W. Fields, in order: D gene, V gene, clone size, J gene, CDR3 protein, CDR3 DNA. A D gene is named only where the DNA matches it firmly. Expanded clones are given a class, and other clones once, few, many or no size at all.

NA	TRBV12-3/TRBV12-4	many	TRBJ2-7	CASSLGHSYEQYF	TGTGCCAGCAGTTTAGGACATTCCTACGAGCAGTACTTC
TRBD1	TRBV29-1	NA	TRBJ1-2	CSVLWTGFHGYTF	TGCAGCGTTCTATGGACAGGGTTTCATGGCTACACCTTC
TRBD2	TRBV12-3/TRBV12-4	NA	TRBJ2-1	CASSFRPGRTYNEQFF	TGTGCCAGCAGTTTTCGCCCCGGGAGGACCTACAATGAGCAGTTCTTC
NA	TRBV10-1	NA	TRBJ1-1	CASSESANMNTEAFF	TGCGCCAGCAGTGAGTCCGCGAATATGAACACTGAAGCTTTCTTT
NA	TRBV14	NA	TRBJ2-1	CASSHGTGLGYNEQFF	TGTGCCAGCAGCCATGGGACCGGCTTAGGCTACAATGAGCAGTTCTTC
TRBD2	TRBV7-3	NA	TRBJ2-3	CASSPHTSGPLDTQYF	TGTGCCAGCAGCCCCCACACTAGCGGGCCCTTAGATACGCAGTATTTT
NA	TRBV20-1	few	TRBJ1-2	CSDIGGGGHGHTF	TGCAGTGATATAGGGGGTGGAGGGCATGGCCACACCTTC
NA	TRBV29-1	many	TRBJ2-5	CSVEDPAEQETQYF	TGCAGCGTTGAAGATCCGGCAGAACAAGAGACCCAGTACTTC
NA	TRBV30	NA	TRBJ2-3	CAWGTPINTQYF	TGTGCCTGGGGAACCCCCATAAATACGCAGTATTTT
TRBD2	TRBV28	NA	TRBJ2-3	CASSLTASGSSGTDTQYF	TGTGCCAGCAGTTTAACGGCTAGCGGGAGTTCGGGCACAGATACGCAGTATTTT